This T cell receptor (beta chain) was retrieved from a study of blood T cell repertoires in COVID-19. Germline CDR1 is MGHRA and CDR2 is YSYEKL. V lost 8 bases and J 4 bases, leaving 14 bases between the germline ends. This CDR3 is 14 amino acids long. TCRdb keeps only in-frame clones here, not all; method: immunoSEQ multiplex PCR. This table holds 110,000 or so clones, around 90% found once. This chain uses TRBV4-1 with TRBJ2-2, with D possibly matching TRBD2 (5 bases). The material sequenced was peripheral blood. This clonotype was sampled from a woman aged 50 to 60 with acute or convalescent COVID-19. The CDR3, as DNA: TGCGCCAGCGCCGGTCGTGAGGGCACCGGGGAGCTGTTTTTT. Encoded protein: CASAGREGTGELFF.